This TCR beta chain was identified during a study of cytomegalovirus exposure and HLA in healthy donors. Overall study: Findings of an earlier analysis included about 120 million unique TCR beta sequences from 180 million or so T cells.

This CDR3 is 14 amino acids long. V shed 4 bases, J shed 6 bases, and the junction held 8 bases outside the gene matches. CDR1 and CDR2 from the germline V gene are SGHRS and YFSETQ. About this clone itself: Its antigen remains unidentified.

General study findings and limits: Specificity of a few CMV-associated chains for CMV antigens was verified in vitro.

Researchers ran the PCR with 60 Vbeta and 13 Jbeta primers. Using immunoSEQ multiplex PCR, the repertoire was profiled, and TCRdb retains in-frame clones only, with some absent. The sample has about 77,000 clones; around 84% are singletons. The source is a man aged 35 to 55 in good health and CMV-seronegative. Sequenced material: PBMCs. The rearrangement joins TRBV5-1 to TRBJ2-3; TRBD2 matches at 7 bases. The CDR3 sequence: CASSTGGPADTQYF. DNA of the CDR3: TGCGCCAGCAGCACGGGAGGCCCTGCTGATACGCAGTATTTT.